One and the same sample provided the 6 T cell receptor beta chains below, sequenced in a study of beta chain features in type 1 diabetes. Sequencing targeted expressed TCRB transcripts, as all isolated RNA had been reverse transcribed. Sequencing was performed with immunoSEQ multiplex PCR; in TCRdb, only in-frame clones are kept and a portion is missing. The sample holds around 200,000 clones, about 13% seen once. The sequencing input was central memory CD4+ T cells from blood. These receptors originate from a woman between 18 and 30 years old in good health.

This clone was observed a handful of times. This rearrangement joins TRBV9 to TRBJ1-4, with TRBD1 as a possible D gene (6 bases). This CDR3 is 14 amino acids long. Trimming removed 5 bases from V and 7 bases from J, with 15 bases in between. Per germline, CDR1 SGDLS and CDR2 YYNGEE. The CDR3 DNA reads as TGTGCCAGCAGTAGAACAGGGTCGGCTGAAAAACTGTTTTTT. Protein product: CASSRTGSAEKLFF.

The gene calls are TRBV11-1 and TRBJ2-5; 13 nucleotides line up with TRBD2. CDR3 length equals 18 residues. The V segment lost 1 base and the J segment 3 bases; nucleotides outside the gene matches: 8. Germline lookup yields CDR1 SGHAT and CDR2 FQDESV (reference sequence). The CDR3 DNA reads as TGTGCCAGCAGCTTAGGACTAGCGGGAGGCCTTACTAAAGAGACCCAGTACTTC. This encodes CASSLGLAGGLTKETQYF.

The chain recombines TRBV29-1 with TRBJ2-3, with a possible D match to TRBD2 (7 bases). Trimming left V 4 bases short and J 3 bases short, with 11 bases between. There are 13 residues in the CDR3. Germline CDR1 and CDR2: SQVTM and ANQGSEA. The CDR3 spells CSVAGGATDTQYF. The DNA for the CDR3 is TGCAGCGTTGCGGGGGGCGCGACAGATACGCAGTATTTT.

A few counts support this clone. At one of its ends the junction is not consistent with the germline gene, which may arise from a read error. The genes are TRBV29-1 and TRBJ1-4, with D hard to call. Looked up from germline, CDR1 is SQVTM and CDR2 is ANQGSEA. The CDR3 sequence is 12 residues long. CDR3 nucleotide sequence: TGCAGCGTCGAAGGGCTTAATGAAAAACTGTTTTTT. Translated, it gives CSVEGLNEKLFF.

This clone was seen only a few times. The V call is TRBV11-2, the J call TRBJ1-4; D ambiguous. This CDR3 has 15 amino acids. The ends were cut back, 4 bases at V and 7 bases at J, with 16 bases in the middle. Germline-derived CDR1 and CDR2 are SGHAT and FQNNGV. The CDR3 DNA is TGTGCCAGCAGCTACTATCCCCTAGTAGGTGAAAAACTGTTTTTT. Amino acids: CASSYYPLVGEKLFF.

The CDR3 protein is CASSESRLHGYTF. CDR3 coding DNA: TGTGCCAGCAGTGAAAGCAGGCTGCATGGCTACACCTTC. This chain joins TRBV6-1 and TRBJ1-2, with D unresolved. The V end lost 2 bases, the J end lost 6 bases, and 10 bases lay between the germline ends. The V gene's germline CDR1 is MNHNS and CDR2 SASEGT. CDR3 length equals 13 residues.